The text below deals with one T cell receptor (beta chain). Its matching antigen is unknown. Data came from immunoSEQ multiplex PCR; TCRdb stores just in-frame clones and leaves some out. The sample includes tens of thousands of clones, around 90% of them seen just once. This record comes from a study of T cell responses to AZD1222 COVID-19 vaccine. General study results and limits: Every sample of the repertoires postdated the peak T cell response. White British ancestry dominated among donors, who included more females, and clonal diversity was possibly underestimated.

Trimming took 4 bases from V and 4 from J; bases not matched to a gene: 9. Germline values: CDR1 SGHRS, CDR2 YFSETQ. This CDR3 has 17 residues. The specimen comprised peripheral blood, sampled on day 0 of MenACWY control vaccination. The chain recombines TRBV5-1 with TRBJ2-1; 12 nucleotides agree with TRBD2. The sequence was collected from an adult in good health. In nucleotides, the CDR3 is TGCGCCAGCAGCCGCGGACTAGCGGGACCACGTTACAATGAGCAGTTCTTC. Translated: CASSRGLAGPRYNEQFF.